Presented here are 2 T cell receptor delta chains from one specimen sequenced in a study of gamma-delta T cells after stem cell transplantation. TCRdb re-analyzed the RT-PCR reads via CATT. Of 450 to 550 delta-chain clones detected, roughly 17% appear once; the ten largest clones hold approximately 52%. Sample: gamma-delta T cells. The receptors shown here come from a human donor. It is not recorded whose cells these are; they may come from a transplant donor.

As to this clone: TCRdb lists the protein of a much larger clone for this DNA, which differs at residue 5, so this is likely a read error; the protein given here is translated from the DNA itself. The genes are TRDV2 and TRDJ1; 11 bases map to TRDD3. Germline values: CDR1 GEAIGNYY, CDR2 EKD. The CDR3 is made up of 15 amino acids. The J segment lost 4 bases and the V segment lost 3 bases, leaving 6 bases of the junction unmatched. Here the CDR3 reads CACDRLGDTGDKLIF. The CDR3 bases are TGTGCCTGTGACCGCCTGGGGGATACTGGCGATAAACTCATCTTT.

This clone was counted only a few times. This is likely an artifact of a read error, given a far larger clone one base away. The sample has other DNA sequences that encode this CDR3 too. The chain employs TRDV2 and TRDJ1; possible D gene TRDD3, 5 bases. Germline lookup yields CDR1 GEAIGNYY and CDR2 EKD. CDR3 size: 16 residues. CDR3 nucleotides: TGTGCCTGCGACACCGTCGGGGACAAAAGAACCGATAAACTCATCTTT. This encodes CACDTVGDKRTDKLIF.